The 16 T cell receptor beta chains listed next were all sequenced from one sample in a study of T-cell memory formation after mild COVID-19. TCRdb itself ran the 5' RACE reads through MiXCR, one entry per CDR3 protein. The sample records 300,000 to 400,000 distinct CDR3 sequences, 28% being singletons. The sequencing sample was made of PBMCs or a T cell subset sorted from them (not recorded which). These receptors were obtained from an adult woman who had mild COVID-19 (a few samples of this study predate the infection). Cell type and time point are not known.

A single count supports this clonotype. The chain links TRBV19 to TRBJ2-7, with D perhaps matching TRBD1 (5 bases). V lost 4 bases, J lost 0 bases, and 16 bases lay in between. The CDR3 has 16 residues. CDR1 is LNHDA and CDR2 is SQIVND in the germline V gene (reference sequence). The CDR3 coding sequence is TGTGCCAGTAGTACTGTCCACGGACATATCTCCTACGAGCAGTACTTC. It codes for CASSTVHGHISYEQYF.

Only a few counts were recorded for this clonotype. A junction end diverges from the germline sequence, so it may reflect a read error. CDR3 sequence reads: CASSLVPGEQYF. CDR3 nucleotide sequence: TGTGCCAGCAGTTTAGTACCGGGGGAGCAGTACTTC. The J gene is TRBJ2-7, the V gene TRBV7-2, with D perhaps matching TRBD2 (5 bases). Germline loops: CDR1 SGHTA, CDR2 FQGNSA. The CDR3 totals 12 residues.

This clonotype was recorded a few times. The chain links TRBV12-3 or TRBV12-4 to TRBJ1-4; 9 bases are shared with TRBD1. This CDR3 region has 14 residues. V trimming: 6 bases; J trimming: 8 bases; junction bases outside the gene matches: 7. CDR3 coding DNA: TGTGCCAGCAGGTGGACAGGGGTTAGGGAAAAACTGTTTTTT. It yields the protein CASRWTGVREKLFF.

The J gene is TRBJ2-5, the V gene TRBV15; weak D call: TRBD1 (5 bases). V lost 8 bases and J 11 bases, leaving 21 bases between the germline ends. Germline V gene sequence: CDR1 LNHNV, CDR2 YYDKDF (reference sequence). The CDR3 is 13 amino acids. The CDR3 protein is CATVLGAVGPQYF. The CDR3 coding sequence is TGTGCCACCGTCTTAGGGGCGGTGGGCCCACAGTACTTC.

The chain employs TRBV7-8 and TRBJ2-1, with TRBD2 as a possible D gene (5 bases). V lost 3 bases to trimming and J lost 10 bases, with 13 bases between them. The CDR3 consists of 13 residues. CDR1 and CDR2 from the germline V gene are SGHVS and FQNEAQ. Here the CDR3 DNA reads TGTGCCAGCAGCTTTGCAGGCGGGCCCGAGCAGTTCTTC. This translates into CASSFAGGPEQFF.

The V call is TRBV7-8, the J call TRBJ2-3; 8 bases line up with TRBD2. J gave up 6 bases and V 2 bases, and 13 bases lay outside the gene matches. CDR1 and CDR2 (germline): SGHVS, FQNEAQ. CDR3 length: 17 amino acids. The CDR3 protein is CASSLPRVAGKGDTQYF. The CDR3 nucleotides read TGTGCCAGCAGCTTACCCCGGGTAGCGGGGAAGGGGGATACGCAGTATTTT.

This CDR3 is CASSLGGASSGANVLTF. The CDR3, as DNA: TGTGCCAGCTCACTCGGGGGAGCCAGCTCTGGGGCCAACGTCCTGACTTTC. This chain connects TRBV18 to TRBJ2-6; tentative D call: TRBD2 (6 bases). CDR1 is KGHSH and CDR2 is LQKENI in the germline V gene. The V gene lost 4 bases and the J gene lost 0 bases, with 13 bases spanning the gap. This CDR3 is built from 17 residues.

This clonotype was detected once. This chain links TRBV5-1 with TRBJ2-2; no definite D call. Trimming removed 0 bases from V and 15 bases from J, with 12 bases in between. The CDR3 runs to 12 residues. In germline, CDR1 is SGHRS, CDR2 YFSETQ. The CDR3 spells CASSLDGPSLFF. In DNA form, the CDR3 reads TGCGCCAGCAGCTTGGACGGACCGTCGTTGTTTTTT.

This clonotype was seen only a few times. The genes are TRBV7-9 and TRBJ2-3; no clear D gene. Per germline, CDR1 SEHNR and CDR2 FQNEAQ (reference sequence). The CDR3 contains 12 residues. The V end was cut by 7 bases, the J end by 6 bases, with 11 bases between. CDR3 in amino acids: CASNPRPDTQYF. CDR3 DNA sequence: TGTGCCAGCAATCCCCGGCCCGATACGCAGTATTTT.

On this clonotype: A much larger clone is a single base away; this may be a read error. The gene calls are TRBV7-9 and TRBJ1-2, with TRBD1 identical over 7 bases. This CDR3 comprises 13 residues. The V and J ends lost 3 bases and 5 bases, in that order; junction bases with no gene match: 3. Germline V lookup: CDR1 SEHNR, CDR2 FQNEAQ (reference sequence). CDR3 in DNA: TGTGCCAGCAGCTTTGGGACAGAATATGGCTACACCTTC. Translation: CASSFGTEYGYTF.

This chain connects TRBV25-1 to TRBJ1-6; D is perhaps TRBD1 (5 bases). Germline values: CDR1 MGHDK, CDR2 SYGVNS. The CDR3 has 13 amino acids. Trimming pared 7 bases from V and 10 bases from J, leaving 14 bases between. The DNA for the CDR3 is TGTGCCAGCATCGGGAGGGGAGGCTCACCCCTCCACTTT. Its translation is CASIGRGGSPLHF.

This clonotype was counted between two and nine times. The V call is TRBV30, the J call TRBJ1-5; possibly TRBD1 for D (5 bases). This CDR3 comprises 13 residues. Germline loops: CDR1 GTSNPN, CDR2 SVGIG (reference sequence). V shed 2 bases and J shed 5 bases, with 10 bases lying between them. CDR3 residues: CAWSRGADQPQHF. The CDR3 nucleotides read TGTGCCTGGAGTCGGGGCGCGGATCAGCCCCAGCATTTT.

This clonotype was seen a few times. This chain connects TRBV7-9 to TRBJ2-1; D is unclear. CDR1 is SEHNR, CDR2 FQNEAQ, per germline (reference sequence). The CDR3 contains 12 residues. V was trimmed by 6 bases and J by 9 bases, leaving 12 bases between them. CDR3 DNA sequence: TGTGCCAGCAGTCTTGTGGCGCGTGAGCAGTTCTTC. Amino acids: CASSLVAREQFF. Filled out from reference TRBV7-9 and TRBJ2-1, the complete variable domain reads DTGVSQNPRHKITKRGQNVTFRCDPISEHNRLYWYRQTLGQGPEFLTYFQNEAQLEKSRLLSDRFSAERPKGSFSTLEIQRTEQGDSAMYLCASSLVAREQFFGPGTRLTVL.

This clonotype has only a few counts. The J gene is TRBJ2-1, the V gene TRBV5-1; TRBD2 is a possible D gene (6 bases). In germline, CDR1 is SGHRS, CDR2 YFSETQ. The CDR3 spans 13 residues. Trimming cost V 4 bases and J 4 bases, with 9 bases left between them. In DNA form, the CDR3 reads TGCGCCAGCAGCGTGACTAGTTACAATGAGCAGTTCTTC. Its translation: CASSVTSYNEQFF.

The chain is built from TRBV4-3 and TRBJ2-1, with 10 positions matching TRBD1. The junction had 12 bases not matched to a gene; V was cut back by 0 bases and J by 7 bases. This CDR3 spans 18 amino acids. Germline V lookup: CDR1 LGHNA, CDR2 YSLEER. The CDR3 reads CASSQEGYTGQGVNEQFF. The CDR3, as DNA: TGCGCCAGCAGCCAAGAAGGGTATACAGGACAGGGGGTGAATGAGCAGTTCTTC.

This clonotype has more than one count but fewer than ten. The chain uses TRBV7-6 and TRBJ2-4; D might be TRBD1 (5 bases). V lost 0 bases, J lost 13 bases, and 16 bases lay in between. Germline V gene lookup returns CDR1 SGHVS and CDR2 FNYEAQ. The CDR3 is 14 amino acids. The CDR3 DNA sequence: TGTGCCAGCAGCTTAGCACCCATCCAGGGTCGCCAGTACTTC. It codes for CASSLAPIQGRQYF. The variable domain in full, with the rest retrieved from reference TRBV7-6 and TRBJ2-4, is GAGVSQSPRYKVTKRGQDVALRCDPISGHVSLYWYRQALGQGPEFLTYFNYEAQQDKSGLPNDRFSAERPEGSISTLTIQRTEQRDSAMYRCASSLAPIQGRQYFGAGTRLSVL.